The rows below give T cell receptor beta chains drawn from one sample of a study of blood T cell repertoires in COVID-19. Some clones are missing from TCRdb's copy, which holds only in-frame ones; the method was immunoSEQ multiplex PCR. The data contain about 52,000 clones, around 85% of them singletons. Material for sequencing was peripheral blood. The receptors were gathered from a human donor in a cohort sampled during active COVID-19. Each CDR3 is given with its conserved first and last residue. D genes are given only for firm matches. Clone size, where shown, is once, few, many, or a class for clones that have expanded.

clone size	D gene	V gene	CDR3 length	J gene	CDR3 DNA	CDR3 protein
NA	TRBD1	TRBV28	13	TRBJ2-7	TGTGCCAGCAGCCCCGGGACAGTGGACGAGCAGTACTTC	CASSPGTVDEQYF
NA	NA	TRBV28	14	TRBJ1-3	TGTGCCAGCAGTGGGCAGGGGTCTGGAAACACCATATATTTT	CASSGQGSGNTIYF
once	NA	TRBV21-1	12	TRBJ1-5	TGTGCCAGCAGCACACAGGGGGGGGCCCACCATTTT	CASSTQGGAHHF
NA	NA	TRBV15	15	TRBJ1-2	TGTGCCACCAGCAGAGGGGAAGGGAGGGCGGGCGGCTACACCTTC	CATSRGEGRAGGYTF
NA	TRBD2	TRBV12-3/TRBV12-4	13	TRBJ2-7	TGTGCCAGCCGACTAGCGGGAGGGTACGAGCAGTACTTC	CASRLAGGYEQYF
NA	NA	TRBV5-6	12	TRBJ1-1	TGTGCGAGCGGCCCCGGGGGCACTGAAGCTTTCTTT	CASGPGGTEAFF
NA	NA	TRBV5-1	13	TRBJ1-1	TGCGCCAGCAGCTTCCAGGTGAACACTGAAGCTTTCTTT	CASSFQVNTEAFF
NA	NA	TRBV6-5	14	TRBJ2-7	TGTGCCAGCAGACTAAGGGAGCGGAGCTACGAGCAGTACTTC	CASRLRERSYEQYF
NA	NA	TRBV12-5	11	TRBJ2-7	TGTGCTAGTGGTTTGAGGGGCGAGCAGTACTTC	CASGLRGEQYF
NA	NA	TRBV6-5	15	TRBJ1-5	TGTGCCAGCAGCGCGCGAGGAGCCAACAATCAGCCCCAGCATTTT	CASSARGANNQPQHF
once	TRBD1	TRBV2	15	TRBJ1-4	TGTGCCAGCAGCGACAGGGGACGGAAAGGTGAAAAACTGTTTTTT	CASSDRGRKGEKLFF
NA	NA	TRBV9	15	TRBJ1-1	TGTGCCAGCAGCGCACAACAGGGCGGGTACACTGAAGCTTTCTTT	CASSAQQGGYTEAFF
NA	NA	TRBV6-5	16	TRBJ1-4	TGTGCCAGCAGTTATGTCGGGGGTACCACTAATGAAAAACTGTTTTTT	CASSYVGGTTNEKLFF
NA	NA	TRBV5-1	14	TRBJ2-5	TGCGCCAGCAGCCCCCTGCACGGCCAAGAGACCCAGTACTTC	CASSPLHGQETQYF
NA	NA	TRBV10-3	14	TRBJ1-4	TGTGCCTCGGCCCCGGTCCAGAAGAGGGAAAAACTGTTTTTT	CASAPVQKREKLFF
NA	TRBD2	TRBV6-5	13	TRBJ2-3	TGTGCCACCGGACTAGCGGGAGCAGATACGCAGTATTTT	CATGLAGADTQYF
NA	NA	TRBV19	15	TRBJ2-1	TGTGCCAGCGATGCGGGACAGAGCTCCTACAATGAGCAGTTCTTC	CASDAGQSSYNEQFF
NA	NA	TRBV19	14	TRBJ1-2	TGTGCCAGTACCGACCTCAGGGCTGGCTATGGCTACACCTTC	CASTDLRAGYGYTF
NA	TRBD2	TRBV29-1	14	TRBJ2-2	TGCAGCGTCCAGGCTAGCGGGAACACCGGGGAGCTGTTTTTT	CSVQASGNTGELFF
NA	TRBD1	TRBV27	13	TRBJ2-7	TGTGCCAGCAGTTTATCCGGGACAGTGAAGCAGTACTTC	CASSLSGTVKQYF
few	NA	TRBV18	15	TRBJ2-2	TGTGCCAGCTCACCAAGACAGGCGAACACCGGGGAGCTGTTTTTT	CASSPRQANTGELFF
NA	NA	TRBV9	15	TRBJ2-1	TGTGCCAGCGCTTTTGGAGCGGCCCCTAACAATGAGCAGTTCTTC	CASAFGAAPNNEQFF
NA	NA	TRBV7-3	13	TRBJ2-2	TGTGCCAGCAGCCGACAGCCAACCGGGGAGCTGTTTTTT	CASSRQPTGELFF
NA	NA	TRBV6-5	15	TRBJ2-3	TGTGCCAGCAGGGCGGGCGGGGGCAGCACAGATACGCAGTATTTT	CASRAGGGSTDTQYF
NA	NA	TRBV25-1	11	TRBJ2-7	TGTGCCAGCAGTCCCTTATCCGAGCAGTACTTC	CASSPLSEQYF
NA	NA	TRBV7-2	16	TRBJ1-3	TGTGCCAGCAGTCGGTTCGGGGGGCCCTCTGGAAACACCATATATTTT	CASSRFGGPSGNTIYF
NA	NA	TRBV28	11	TRBJ1-2	TGTGCCAGCAGTTTTCAGAATGGCTACACCTTC	CASSFQNGYTF
NA	NA	TRBV30	11	TRBJ1-1	TGTGCCTGGTCAATGAACACTGAAGCTTTCTTT	CAWSMNTEAFF
NA	TRBD1	TRBV6-5	16	TRBJ1-2	TGTGCCAGCAGTTACTCCCGGACAGGGGGCGTCTATGGCTACACCTTC	CASSYSRTGGVYGYTF
NA	TRBD2	TRBV6-2/TRBV6-3	15	TRBJ2-1	TGTGCCAGCAGCCCCAGGGCTAGCGGGAGCTATGAGCAGTTCTTC	CASSPRASGSYEQFF
NA	NA	TRBV11-3	14	TRBJ2-1	TGTGCCAGCAGCCCCAGGGGTTTCTACAATGAGCAGTTCTTC	CASSPRGFYNEQFF
once	NA	TRBV11-2	15	TRBJ2-6	TGTGCCAGCAGCTTAGAAAGGGGAACAGCAGCTACCCTGACTTTC	CASSLERGTAATLTF
NA	TRBD1	TRBV30	16	TRBJ1-1	TGTGCCTGGAGCCCACCCGGGACAGGGGGTTGGGCTGAAGCTTTCTTT	CAWSPPGTGGWAEAFF
NA	NA	TRBV7-3	14	TRBJ2-4	TGTGCCAGCAGCATCGACGGGAGTCAAAACATTCAGTACTTC	CASSIDGSQNIQYF
NA	TRBD1	TRBV11-1	16	TRBJ2-3	TGTGCCAGTAGATTGGACCAGGGGGCTATTCAAGATACGCAGTATTTT	CASRLDQGAIQDTQYF
once	TRBD1	TRBV5-1	15	TRBJ2-2	TGCGCCAGCAGCTCAGGACAGGCCCACACCGGGGAGCTGTTTTTT	CASSSGQAHTGELFF